Following are 14 T cell receptor beta chains from one sample sequenced in a study of CD8 T cells in Susac syndrome. Reverse transcription of about 0.45 to 1 ug RNA used random hexamers. Using its own MiXCR run on the immunoSEQ multiplex PCR reads, TCRdb lists one record per CDR3 protein. The sample lists 110,000 or so distinct CDR3 sequences, roughly 94% seen once, with approximately 0.1% in the top ten. Material: CD4+ T cells from PBMCs. The receptors were sampled from a human donor in good health.

This chain connects TRBV11-2 to TRBJ2-3, with 10 bases that match TRBD2. V dropped 4 bases and J dropped 4; count of bases not matched to a gene: 14. CDR3 length: 18 residues. CDR1 is SGHAT and CDR2 is FQNNGV in the germline V gene. The CDR3 DNA reads TGTGCCAGCAGCTCCATCTCCCTCCTAGCGGGAGCCCCAGATACGCAGTATTTT. Amino acids: CASSSISLLAGAPDTQYF. Combining the CDR3 with reference TRBV11-2 and TRBJ2-3 gives the whole variable domain EAGVAQSPRYKIIEKRQSVAFWCNPISGHATLYWYQQILGQGPKLLIQFQNNGVVDDSQLPKDRFSAERLKGVDSTLKIQPAKLEDSAVYLCASSSISLLAGAPDTQYFGPGTRLTVL.

This clonotype was recorded only once. This chain links TRBV30 with TRBJ1-1; weak D call: TRBD1 (6 bases). CDR3 length: 13 residues. Germline V gives CDR1 GTSNPN, CDR2 SVGIG (reference sequence). V lost 2 bases and J 2 bases, leaving 9 bases between the germline ends. This CDR3 reads CAWSRQVNTEAFF. DNA for the CDR3: TGTGCCTGGAGTCGACAGGTAAACACTGAAGCTTTCTTT. The entire variable domain, with the rest obtained from reference TRBV30 and TRBJ1-1, is as follows: SQTIHQWPATLVQPVGSPLSLECTVEGTSNPNLYWYRQAAGRGLQLLFYSVGIGQISSEVPQNLSASRPQDRQFILSSKKLLLSDSGFYLCAWSRQVNTEAFFGQGTRLTVV.

The V gene is TRBV3-1, the J gene TRBJ2-5; 9 positions match TRBD2. This CDR3 contains 16 residues. J lost 4 bases, V lost 1 base, and 7 bases had no gene match. The germline gives CDR1 LGHDT, CDR2 YNNKEL (reference sequence). The CDR3 loop reads CASSQVTSGPGETQYF. DNA for the CDR3: TGTGCCAGCAGCCAAGTGACTAGCGGCCCGGGAGAGACCCAGTACTTC.

The chain couples TRBV12-3 or TRBV12-4 to TRBJ1-5, with TRBD1 matching over 8 bases. After removal of 4 bases from V and 5 bases from J, the junction contained 4 bases not matched to a gene. This CDR3 is built from 14 residues. CDR3 DNA: TGTGCCAGCAGTTCTGACAGGGGTTATCAGCCCCAGCATTTT. This codes for CASSSDRGYQPQHF.

The V and J genes are TRBV7-2 and TRBJ2-2; tentatively, D is TRBD1 (5 bases). V lost 4 bases and J 6 bases, leaving 15 bases between the germline ends. Germline CDR1 SGHTA, CDR2 FQGNSA. This CDR3 region has 15 residues. The CDR3 DNA sequence: TGTGCCAGCAGCTCGGAGTTGAAGGGGCCCGGGGAGCTGTTTTTT. Protein product: CASSSELKGPGELFF.

The chain combines TRBV20-1 with TRBJ2-3; D not resolved. From germline, CDR1 is DFQATT and CDR2 SNEGSKA (reference sequence). This CDR3 is built from 12 residues. V gave up 3 bases and J gave up 4 bases, with 8 bases separating them. The CDR3, as DNA: TGCAGTGCTAGTTCCTTCGCAGATACGCAGTATTTT. Protein: CSASSFADTQYF.

The J gene is TRBJ2-3, the V gene TRBV28, with D possibly being TRBD1 (6 bases). Per the germline V gene, CDR1 is MDHEN and CDR2 is SYDVKM. Between the trimmed V and J ends, which lost 4 bases and 3 bases, there was a span of 11 bases. CDR3 length: 14 amino acids. CDR3 residues: CASSSTGLTDTQYF. The CDR3, as DNA: TGTGCCAGCAGTTCCACAGGGCTGACAGATACGCAGTATTTT.

CDR3 sequence reads: CASSQDRFTDTQYF. DNA for the CDR3: TGCGCCAGCAGCCAAGACAGGTTCACAGATACGCAGTATTTT. The rearrangement links TRBV4-3 to TRBJ2-3; D is ambiguous. The V end lost 0 bases, the J end lost 2 bases, and 6 bases lay between the germline ends. Germline V lookup: CDR1 LGHNA, CDR2 YSLEER. The CDR3 loop spans 14 amino acids.

This chain joins TRBV27 and TRBJ1-3, with TRBD1 as a possible D gene (6 bases). Germline V gene data show CDR1 as MNHEY and CDR2 as SMNVEV (reference sequence). The CDR3 runs 14 residues. With 6 bases removed from V and 7 bases from J, the gap between germline ends came to 16 bases. CDR3 coding DNA: TGTGCCAGCAGGGCCTCTGGGGGGGCGAACACCATATATTTT. Translation gives CASRASGGANTIYF.

The rearrangement links TRBV5-4 to TRBJ1-6, with 12 bases lining up with TRBD1. V trimming: 3 bases; J trimming: 8 bases; junction bases outside the gene matches: 6. This CDR3 spans 16 amino acids. CDR1 and CDR2 from the germline V gene are SGHNT and YYREEE (reference sequence). The CDR3 is CASSSGTGGFDSPLHF. The CDR3 DNA sequence: TGTGCCAGCAGCTCCGGGACAGGGGGCTTTGATTCACCCCTCCACTTT.

The genes are TRBV6-1 and TRBJ2-1, with TRBD1 identical over 12 bases. The CDR3 runs 19 residues. Germline V gene lookup returns CDR1 MNHNS and CDR2 SASEGT. V dropped 5 bases and J dropped 7; count of bases not matched to a gene: 18. CDR3 in DNA: TGTGCCAGCAGTAGAGGGACAGGGGGCGGGCTCGGTAGGGTTAATGAGCAGTTCTTC. Translating it yields CASSRGTGGGLGRVNEQFF.

This clonotype was picked up a small number of times. The chain recombines TRBV2 with TRBJ1-5; the D gene is possibly TRBD1 (5 bases). The CDR3 consists of 14 residues. Germline CDR1 and CDR2: SNHLY and FYNNEI. Trimming cost V 6 bases and J 6 bases, with 15 bases left between them. For the CDR3, the DNA is TGTGCCAGCAGCCCAACAGGTGTCGGTCAGCCCCAGCATTTT. It translates to CASSPTGVGQPQHF.

The V and J genes are TRBV6-5 and TRBJ2-7, with D tentatively TRBD1 or TRBD2 (5 bases each). Trimming shortened V by 6 bases and J by 6 bases, and 18 bases separated the two germline ends. CDR1 is MNHEY, CDR2 SVGAGI, per germline. The CDR3 runs to 14 residues. CDR3 residues: CASSAGTGIGEQYF. DNA for the CDR3: TGTGCCAGCAGCGCCGGGACCGGGATCGGCGAGCAGTACTTC.

The V gene is TRBV3-1, the J gene TRBJ2-1, with 9 bases matching TRBD2. The CDR3 is 16 residues long. Germline CDR1 is LGHDT and CDR2 is YNNKEL (reference sequence). V lost 4 bases and J lost 9; bases outside the gene matches: 13. The CDR3 protein is CASSPYSGRGSPEQFF. The DNA for the CDR3 is TGTGCCAGCAGCCCCTATAGCGGGAGAGGGAGCCCTGAGCAGTTCTTC.